These 13 T cell receptor beta chains originate from one sample sequenced in a study of blood T cells in healthy people across ages. PCR was performed a second time for roughly 7 to 12 cycles using a sample-barcoded 5' primer and a J-beta primer mix. TCRdb fed the 5' RACE reads into MiXCR, producing one record per CDR3 protein. The sample yields over 450,000 distinct CDR3 sequences, around 24% seen once. The same sample was also studied in work on T cells of mothers and their children.

Material for sequencing was blood. Source of these receptors: a boy younger than 18 in good health.

The sample holds one count of this clonotype. This sequence joins TRBV11-2 and TRBJ2-1, with D possibly TRBD2 on 6 matching bases. V lost 0 bases to trimming and J lost 4 bases, with 7 bases between them. Germline loops: CDR1 SGHAT, CDR2 FQNNGV. CDR3 length equals 14 residues. The CDR3 DNA reads as TGTGCCAGCAGCTTAGATGGGAGGTACAATGAGCAGTTCTTC. Encoded protein: CASSLDGRYNEQFF.

This clonotype was seen only a few times. CDR3 in amino acids: CASSYRGFSYNEQFF. The CDR3, as DNA: TGTGCCAGCAGTTATAGGGGGTTCTCCTACAATGAGCAGTTCTTC. J is TRBJ2-1 and V is TRBV6-2 or TRBV6-3; perhaps TRBD1 as D (6 bases). Trimming left V 3 bases short and J 0 bases short, with 9 bases between. CDR3 length: 15 amino acids. The germline V gene has CDR1 MNHEY and CDR2 SVGEGT.

Only a few counts were recorded for this clonotype. The chain employs TRBV28 and TRBJ1-1; D gene ambiguous. Germline V gene data show CDR1 as MDHEN and CDR2 as SYDVKM. The CDR3 totals 11 residues. Trimming pared 3 bases from V and 11 bases from J, leaving 10 bases between. CDR3 protein: CASSLGTGAFF. CDR3 nucleotides: TGTGCCAGCAGTTTGGGTACTGGGGCTTTCTTT.

This clonotype was counted a few times. The rearrangement uses TRBV29-1 and TRBJ1-3; D is undetermined. The germline V and J ends were trimmed by 6 bases and 4 bases, with 7 bases remaining between them. Germline V gives CDR1 SQVTM, CDR2 ANQGSEA. The CDR3 consists of 11 residues. The CDR3 region has the DNA TGCAGCGTCGCACAGGGAAACACCATATATTTT. Translated: CSVAQGNTIYF. Full variable domain (rest looked up from reference TRBV29-1 and TRBJ1-3): SAVISQKPSRDICQRGTSLTIQCQVDSQVTMMFWYRQQPGQSLTLIATANQGSEATYESGFVIDKFPISRPNLTFSTLTVSNMSPEDSSIYLCSVAQGNTIYFGEGSWLTVV.

The CDR3 here is CSVTGKSATSTDTQYF. The DNA for the CDR3 is TGCAGCGTAACAGGGAAGTCAGCCACTAGCACAGATACGCAGTATTTT. This rearrangement joins TRBV29-1 to TRBJ2-3; weak D call: TRBD1 (6 bases). There are 16 residues in the CDR3. V lost 6 bases and J lost 0, with 19 bases in between. Per germline, CDR1 SQVTM and CDR2 ANQGSEA.

This clonotype was seen more than once but under ten times. The rearrangement joins TRBV4-1 to TRBJ2-7, with D hard to call. The DNA end is more similar to TRBJ2-1, so the J call may be wrong. Germline CDR1 reads MGHRA; CDR2 reads YSYEKL. The CDR3 length is 14 residues. CDR3 bases: TGCGCCAGCAGCCAAGCAAGTCTGTACAATGAGCAGTTCTTC. As protein: CASSQASLYNEQFF.

CDR3 nucleotides: TGCGCCAGCAGCTACAGACAGGAGGGAGAGACCCAGTACTTC. This encodes CASSYRQEGETQYF. J is TRBJ2-5 and V is TRBV5-1; the D call may be TRBD1 or TRBD2 (6 bases each). The CDR3 totals 14 residues. V was cut by 3 bases and J by 4 bases, with 13 bases left in between. Germline loops: CDR1 SGHRS, CDR2 YFSETQ.

This clonotype was counted between two and nine times. The J gene is TRBJ2-3, the V gene TRBV27; 10 bases match TRBD2. The CDR3 runs 15 residues. Unmatched junction bases numbered 6, after V lost 4 bases and J lost 5 bases. The germline V gene has CDR1 MNHEY and CDR2 SMNVEV (reference sequence). Here the CDR3 reads CASSSKREGIDTQYF. The CDR3 bases are TGTGCCAGCAGTTCCAAGCGGGAGGGTATAGATACGCAGTATTTT.

This clonotype appeared a few times. V and J are TRBV20-1 and TRBJ1-2; D gene ambiguous. Germline-derived CDR1 and CDR2 are DFQATT and SNEGSKA (reference sequence). CDR3 length: 12 residues. Trimming removed 3 bases from V and 3 bases from J, with 8 bases in between. Here the CDR3 reads CSASRPDYGYTF. The CDR3 region has the DNA TGCAGTGCTAGCCGACCTGACTATGGCTACACCTTC.

The gene calls are TRBV20-1 and TRBJ2-1, with D possibly called TRBD1 or TRBD2 (6 bases each). The CDR3 has 15 residues. V was trimmed by 0 bases and J by 4 bases, leaving 13 bases between them. CDR1 and CDR2 from the germline V gene are DFQATT and SNEGSKA (reference sequence). CDR3 sequence (DNA): TGCAGTGCTAGAGAGGGTGGGGGGCGGTACAATGAGCAGTTCTTC. Residues: CSAREGGGRYNEQFF.

The chain uses TRBV10-3 and TRBJ2-1, with D hard to call. Trimming stripped 10 bases from V and 10 bases from J, with 14 bases between. CDR3 length equals 11 residues. Germline CDR1 reads ENHRY; CDR2 reads SYGVKD. CDR3 nucleotides: TGTGCCACCTCCGTCCTGGCGGAGCAGTTCTTC. As protein: CATSVLAEQFF.

Note on this clonotype: An end of the junction does not agree with germline; a read error may underlie this. CDR3 bases: TGTGCCAGCAGCCATTTTAGCCTGGAGACCCAGCACTTC. Amino acids: CASSHFSLETQHF. The gene calls are TRBV3-1 and TRBJ2-5; no definite D call. The CDR3 is 13 amino acids. The germline gives CDR1 LGHDT, CDR2 YNNKEL (reference sequence).

There are a few counts of this clonotype. The chain employs TRBV13 and TRBJ2-3, with 9 positions matching TRBD1. The ends lost 8 bases at V and 7 bases at J; junction bases unmatched: 22. The germline gives CDR1 PRHDT, CDR2 FYEKMQ (reference sequence). This CDR3 is built from 18 residues. Written as DNA, the CDR3 is TGTGCCAGCCACCAAAGCACCGGGACAGGGTTTTTAACCCATACGCAGTATTTT. This sequence encodes CASHQSTGTGFLTHTQYF.